This entry describes one T cell receptor beta chain. As yet, its antigen is unknown. The data originate from a study of cytomegalovirus exposure and HLA in healthy donors. Findings and limits, study-wide: A later analysis reportedly identified an Asian-associated ancestry cluster as carrying fewer N-insertions than the roughly 600-donor mean. Among the most significant clusters, several appeared linked to common viral pathogens in a later analysis. Overall, approximately 150 TCR beta chains were annotated as cytomegalovirus-associated.

Amplification used 60 Vbeta primers and 13 Jbeta primers. Per the authors' pipeline: Later work found approximately 80 million unique TCR beta chains, with 9.5 million to 14 million shared. Here immunoSEQ multiplex PCR was the method, and the copy in TCRdb shows in-frame clones only, minus some. D and trimming were read from the DNA, whereas the V and J calls and clone size are those reported in that table. The sample gives more than 95,000 clones, roughly 80% of which show up once; approximately 6.5% is in the top ten. The specimen sequenced was PBMCs. This sequence originates from a woman aged 40 to 49 in good health and CMV-seronegative.

The CDR3, as DNA: TGTGCCAGCAGCCAACCAGGACACAACAATGAGCAGTTCTTC. Amino acids: CASSQPGHNNEQFF. The chain links TRBV4-2 to TRBJ2-1, with TRBD1 as a possible D gene (5 bases). V gave up 2 bases and J gave up 5 bases, with 10 bases separating them. Looked up from germline, CDR1 is LGHNA and CDR2 is YNFKEQ. The CDR3 has 14 residues.